Reported below is one TCR beta chain. The sample originates from a study of cytomegalovirus exposure and HLA in healthy donors. PCR used 60 Vbeta primers and 13 Jbeta primers. TCRdb's table, derived via immunoSEQ multiplex PCR, lists solely in-frame clones and lacks some. This sample has more than 100,000 clones, with around 60% found just once. Sequencing was carried out using PBMCs. This TCR was sampled from a man in his forties or fifties in good health and CMV-seropositive.

CDR3 sequence (DNA): TGTGCCAGCAGCGGGGAGGAAGATAGCAATCAGCCCCAGCATTTT. It encodes CASSGEEDSNQPQHF. The chain joins TRBV7-9 to TRBJ1-5; D is unclear. The CDR3 totals 15 residues. Per the germline V gene, CDR1 is SEHNR and CDR2 is FQNEAQ (reference sequence). Trimming removed 5 bases from V and 0 bases from J, with 11 bases in between.